The 15 T cell receptor beta chains presented below share a single source sample, sequenced in a study of identical twins. In TCRdb, the 5' RACE reads were re-called with MiXCR into one record per CDR3 protein. Of about 690,000 distinct CDR3 sequences in the sample, 21% were seen once. These data also featured in a second study, about T cells expressing NK-cell markers.

Source material: PBMCs. Receptors were obtained from a young woman in good health.

This clonotype was seen ten or more times. The chain recombines TRBV5-1 with TRBJ2-1; D remains unclear. Trimming cost V 0 bases and J 6 bases, with 10 bases left between them. The germline V gene encodes CDR1 SGHRS and CDR2 YFSETQ. The CDR3 covers 14 residues. The CDR3 DNA reads TGCGCCAGCAGCTTGGAGCCCAGGACCAATGAGCAGTTCTTC. Its protein product is CASSLEPRTNEQFF.

In its sample, this clonotype was seen once. V and J are TRBV25-1 and TRBJ1-6; the D is unclear. The CDR3 is made up of 14 amino acids. Germline CDR1 is MGHDK and CDR2 is SYGVNS. The V and J ends lost 5 bases and 10 bases respectively, with 15 bases between them. DNA of the CDR3: TGTGCCAGCAGTCCTGGTGCATCGGGGTCACCCCTCCACTTT. Encoded protein: CASSPGASGSPLHF.

This clonotype was detected a few times. The rearrangement joins TRBV29-1 to TRBJ2-5; TRBD1 matches 9 bases. In germline, CDR1 is SQVTM, CDR2 ANQGSEA. The CDR3 has 14 amino acids. V trimming: 5 bases; J trimming: 2 bases; junction bases outside the gene matches: 6. In nucleotides, the CDR3 is TGCAGCGTTACCGGGACAGGGTCTCAAGAGACCCAGTACTTC. It specifies CSVTGTGSQETQYF.

The chain joins TRBV6-5 to TRBJ2-3, with D maybe TRBD1 (6 bases). Trimming cost V 1 base and J 4 bases, with 9 bases left between them. Germline CDR1 MNHEY, CDR2 SVGAGI. CDR3 length: 14 residues. For the CDR3, the DNA is TGTGCCAGCAGTTACTTACAGGGTTCAGATACGCAGTATTTT. Translated, it gives CASSYLQGSDTQYF.

The chain couples TRBV2 to TRBJ1-3, with TRBD1 as a possible D gene (5 bases). The CDR3 has 12 residues. The germline V gene has CDR1 SNHLY and CDR2 FYNNEI. V lost 7 bases and J lost 4, with 8 bases in between. Here the CDR3 reads CASTREGNTIYF. The CDR3 coding sequence is TGTGCCAGCACCAGGGAGGGAAACACCATATATTTT.

The chain links TRBV6-1 to TRBJ2-1; possible D gene TRBD1, 6 bases. CDR1 is MNHNS, CDR2 SASEGT, per germline. This CDR3 is built from 16 residues. With 6 bases removed from V and 2 bases from J, the gap between germline ends came to 17 bases. CDR3: CASREPGQPTYNEQFF. The CDR3 bases are TGTGCCAGCAGGGAACCCGGACAGCCGACCTACAATGAGCAGTTCTTC.

This chain uses TRBV24-1 with TRBJ2-1; 7 nucleotides match TRBD1. Germline CDR1 is KGHDR and CDR2 is SFDVKD. J was trimmed by 9 bases and V by 9 bases; bases with no gene match: 10. There are 13 residues in the CDR3. CDR3 protein: CATSGQLLGEQFF. The CDR3 DNA follows: TGTGCCACCTCGGGACAGCTACTGGGTGAGCAGTTCTTC.

The J gene is TRBJ2-1, the V gene TRBV20-1; 8 nucleotides line up with TRBD2. This CDR3 is built from 15 residues. V was clipped by 0 bases and J by 11 bases; unmatched bases: 12. Germline V CDR1 and CDR2: DFQATT, SNEGSKA (reference sequence). The CDR3 region is CSAREVPGGGTQQFF. The CDR3 nucleotides are TGCAGTGCTAGAGAGGTCCCGGGAGGGGGAACACAGCAGTTCTTC.

This clonotype was seen a few times. The gene calls are TRBV6-1 and TRBJ1-1; 7 positions agree with TRBD1. This CDR3 region has 14 residues. Germline V CDR1 and CDR2: MNHNS, SASEGT. V shed 6 bases and J 1 base; nucleotides not matched to a gene: 5. The CDR3 reads CASSFDRANTEAFF. CDR3 in DNA: TGTGCCAGCAGCTTCGACAGGGCGAACACTGAAGCTTTCTTT.

This chain joins TRBV12-3 or TRBV12-4 and TRBJ1-6; D ambiguous. V lost 7 bases and J lost 2, with 9 bases in between. This CDR3 contains 14 residues. This CDR3 is CASTLDPYNSPLHF. CDR3 bases: TGTGCCAGCACCCTAGATCCCTATAATTCACCCCTCCACTTT.

The chain has TRBV20-1 and TRBJ2-2; no firm D call. The CDR3 extends over 10 amino acids. Germline CDR1 is DFQATT and CDR2 is SNEGSKA (reference sequence). With 3 bases removed from V and 6 bases from J, the gap between germline ends came to 2 bases. The CDR3 DNA reads TGCAGTGCTAGTGCCGGGGAGCTGTTTTTT. It translates to CSASAGELFF.

This chain connects TRBV3-1 to TRBJ1-5, with 7 bases aligning to TRBD1. CDR1 LGHDT and CDR2 YNNKEL come from the germline V gene (reference sequence). Losses at the gene ends were 3 bases for V and 0 bases for J; bases not matched to a gene: 5. This CDR3 is built from 16 residues. The CDR3 DNA sequence: TGTGCCAGCAGCCAGGGGACAGCACATAGCAATCAGCCCCAGCATTTT. Its translation is CASSQGTAHSNQPQHF.

CDR3 amino acids: CASRGDLLTINEQFF. CDR3 nucleotides: TGTGCCAGCAGGGGGGATCTCCTGACTATCAATGAGCAGTTCTTC. The V gene is TRBV12-3 or TRBV12-4, the J gene TRBJ2-1; tentatively, D is TRBD1 or TRBD2 (5 bases each). Trimming cost V 6 bases and J 6 bases, with 18 bases left between them. The length of the CDR3 is 15 residues.

The genes are TRBV3-1 and TRBJ2-1; TRBD1 aligns across 9 bases. This CDR3 contains 15 residues. The V gene's germline CDR1 is LGHDT and CDR2 YNNKEL (reference sequence). J gave up 6 bases and V 4 bases, and 7 bases lay outside the gene matches. CDR3 protein: CASSPRDRVSNEQFF. The CDR3 bases are TGTGCCAGCAGCCCTCGGGACAGGGTGAGCAATGAGCAGTTCTTC.

This chain connects TRBV7-3 to TRBJ2-7, with 7 bases lining up with TRBD1. The J segment lost 9 bases and the V segment lost 6 bases, leaving 14 bases of the junction unmatched. Germline V gene sequence: CDR1 SGHTA, CDR2 FQGTGA. CDR3 length: 14 amino acids. This CDR3 reads CASSLDRAPSGQYF. The CDR3, as DNA: TGTGCCAGCAGTTTAGACAGGGCCCCGTCTGGGCAGTACTTC. Filled out from reference TRBV7-3 and TRBJ2-7, the complete variable domain reads GAGVSQTPSNKVTEKGKYVELRCDPISGHTALYWYRQSLGQGPEFLIYFQGTGAADDSGLPNDRFFAVRPEGSVSTLKIQRTERGDSAVYLCASSLDRAPSGQYFGPGTRLTVT.